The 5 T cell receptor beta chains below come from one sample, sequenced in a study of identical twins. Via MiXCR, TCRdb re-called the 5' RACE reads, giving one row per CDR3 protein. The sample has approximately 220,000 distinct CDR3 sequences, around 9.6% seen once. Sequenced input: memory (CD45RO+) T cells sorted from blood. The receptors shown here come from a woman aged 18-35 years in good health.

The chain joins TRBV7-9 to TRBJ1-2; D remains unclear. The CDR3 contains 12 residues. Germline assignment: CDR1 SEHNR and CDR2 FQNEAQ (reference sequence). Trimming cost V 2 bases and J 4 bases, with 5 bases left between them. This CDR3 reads CASSLSSYGYTF. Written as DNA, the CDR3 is TGTGCCAGCAGCTTATCTAGCTATGGCTACACCTTC.

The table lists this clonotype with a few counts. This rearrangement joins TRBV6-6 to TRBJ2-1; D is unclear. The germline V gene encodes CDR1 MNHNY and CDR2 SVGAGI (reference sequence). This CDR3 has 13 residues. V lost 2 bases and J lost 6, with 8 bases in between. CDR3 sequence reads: CASSYPPPNEQFF. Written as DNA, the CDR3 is TGTGCCAGCAGTTACCCCCCCCCCAATGAGCAGTTCTTC.

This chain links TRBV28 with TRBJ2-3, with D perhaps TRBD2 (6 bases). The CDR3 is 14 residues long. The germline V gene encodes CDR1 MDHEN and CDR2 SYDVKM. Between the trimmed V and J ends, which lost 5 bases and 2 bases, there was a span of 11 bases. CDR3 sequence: CASSLGSLTDTQYF. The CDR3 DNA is TGTGCCAGCAGTCTCGGGAGTCTCACAGATACGCAGTATTTT.

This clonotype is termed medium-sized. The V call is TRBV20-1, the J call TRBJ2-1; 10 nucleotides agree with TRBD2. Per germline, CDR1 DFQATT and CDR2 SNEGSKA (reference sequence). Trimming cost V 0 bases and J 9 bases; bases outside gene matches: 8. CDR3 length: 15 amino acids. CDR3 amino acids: CSARDRLAGVLEQFF. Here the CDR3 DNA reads TGCAGTGCTAGAGATCGGCTAGCGGGAGTGCTTGAGCAGTTCTTC.

Written as DNA, the CDR3 is TGTGCCAGCAGCGGAGGGACCTTGGACATTCAGTACTTC. It encodes CASSGGTLDIQYF. This sequence joins TRBV9 and TRBJ2-4; perhaps D is TRBD1 or TRBD2 (5 bases each). Germline V lookup: CDR1 SGDLS, CDR2 YYNGEE. CDR3 size: 13 residues. The ends were cut back, 3 bases at V and 8 bases at J, with 12 bases in the middle.